The 21 T cell receptor beta chains below come from one sample, sequenced in a study of CD8+ T cells in alopecia areata. Extracted from the samples, RNA was reverse transcribed into cDNA to serve as the sequencing template. Profiled with immunoSEQ multiplex PCR; TCRdb holds only in-frame clones, not every one. The data show some 160,000 clones, with roughly 65% seen just once and approximately 0.91% held by the top ten. Stated treatment: oral pan-JAK inhibitor, 5-10 mg twice daily. The source material was CD4+ T cells sorted from blood, sampled at week 4, from a patient treated with tofacitinib. Receptors originate from a human donor with alopecia areata.

The V call is TRBV9, the J call TRBJ1-6; D remains ambiguous. CDR3 size: 15 residues. CDR1 and CDR2 (germline): SGDLS, YYNGEE. V was shortened by 0 bases and J by 0 bases, with 4 bases between the two germline ends. The CDR3 nucleotides are TGTGCCAGCAGCGTAGGGGGCTCCTATAATTCACCCCTCCACTTT. Translated, it gives CASSVGGSYNSPLHF.

The chain links TRBV27 to TRBJ2-2, with TRBD1 matching over 8 bases. The CDR3 runs 14 residues. Germline CDR1 reads MNHEY; CDR2 reads SMNVEV (reference sequence). After removal of 6 bases from V and 3 bases from J, the junction contained 3 bases not matched to a gene. The CDR3 nucleotides are TGTGCCAGCAGCAAGGACAGGGACACCGGGGAGCTGTTTTTT. Translation gives CASSKDRDTGELFF.

The rearrangement uses TRBV5-1 and TRBJ2-1, with D unresolved. The V end was cut by 0 bases, the J end by 0 bases, with 10 bases between. There are 16 residues in the CDR3. Germline CDR1 reads SGHRS; CDR2 reads YFSETQ. CDR3: CASSLVAVSSYNEQFF. The CDR3 coding sequence is TGCGCCAGCAGCTTGGTCGCTGTTAGCTCCTACAATGAGCAGTTCTTC.

CDR3 bases: TGTGCCAGCAGTTTGACAGGGACCTGGGATGAGCAGTTCTTC. Translated: CASSLTGTWDEQFF. The J gene is TRBJ2-1, the V gene TRBV6-5, with 7 bases that match TRBD1. The CDR3 is 14 amino acids. The trim removed 4 bases at V and 8 bases at J, leaving 8 bases unmatched. From germline, CDR1 is MNHEY and CDR2 SVGAGI.

This sequence joins TRBV29-1 and TRBJ2-7, with no clear D. CDR1 and CDR2 from the germline V gene are SQVTM and ANQGSEA. The CDR3 extends over 12 amino acids. V was cut by 1 base and J by 6 bases, with 10 bases left in between. In DNA, the CDR3 is TGCAGCGTTGAAGTTCTGGGTTCCGAGCAGTACTTC. Amino acids: CSVEVLGSEQYF.

This clone came up once. The gene calls are TRBV9 and TRBJ2-1; maybe TRBD2 (5 bases). The CDR3 consists of 16 residues. The germline gives CDR1 SGDLS, CDR2 YYNGEE. With 0 bases removed from V and 8 bases from J, the gap between germline ends came to 18 bases. CDR3 in amino acids: CASSVGTQTTIDEQFF. As DNA, the CDR3 is TGTGCCAGCAGCGTAGGGACTCAAACAACTATCGATGAGCAGTTCTTC.

The chain uses TRBV5-1 and TRBJ1-1; 7 positions agree with TRBD1. The germline CDR1 and CDR2 sequences are SGHRS and YFSETQ. This CDR3 comprises 15 residues. J gave up 0 bases and V 7 bases, and 9 bases lay outside the gene matches. CDR3 protein: CASFRGGSVNTEAFF. The CDR3 bases are TGCGCCAGCTTTCGAGGGGGCTCTGTGAACACTGAAGCTTTCTTT.

V gene TRBV18 combines with J gene TRBJ1-1, with D maybe TRBD1 (6 bases). CDR1 is KGHSH, CDR2 LQKENI, per germline. The V gene lost 1 base and the J gene lost 1 base, with 7 bases spanning the gap. The CDR3 is 14 amino acids. DNA of the CDR3: TGTGCCAGCTCACCACTACAGGGGAACACTGAAGCTTTCTTT. Its protein is CASSPLQGNTEAFF.

The CDR3 sequence: CAWKMTGRKRSNYGYTF. The CDR3 nucleotides read TGTGCCTGGAAGATGACGGGCAGGAAGAGATCTAACTATGGCTACACCTTC. The genes are TRBV30 and TRBJ1-2; no definite D call. The V end lost 4 bases, the J end lost 0 bases, and 21 bases lay between the germline ends. This CDR3 has 17 amino acids. In germline, CDR1 is GTSNPN, CDR2 SVGIG (reference sequence).

In its sample, this clone was seen a few times. This chain connects TRBV5-4 to TRBJ2-2; 8 bases are a match to TRBD1. Trimming removed 3 bases from V and 1 base from J; junction bases left unmatched: 8. Germline V gives CDR1 SGHNT, CDR2 YYREEE (reference sequence). The CDR3 runs to 17 residues. The CDR3 loop reads CASSWLSGTGNTGELFF. The CDR3 DNA follows: TGTGCCAGCAGCTGGCTCTCCGGGACAGGGAACACCGGGGAGCTGTTTTTT.

The V call is TRBV4-2, the J call TRBJ2-5; 7 bases line up with TRBD1. With V trimmed by 2 bases and J by 2 bases, 2 bases remained unmatched. Germline CDR1 reads LGHNA; CDR2 reads YNFKEQ. The CDR3 loop spans 14 amino acids. The CDR3 protein is CASSQKGQQETQYF. The CDR3 region has the DNA TGTGCCAGCAGCCAAAAGGGACAGCAAGAGACCCAGTACTTC.

This chain connects TRBV29-1 to TRBJ2-3; no definite D call. The CDR3 has 11 residues. CDR1 is SQVTM, CDR2 ANQGSEA, per germline. Trimming pared 4 bases from V and 6 bases from J, leaving 8 bases between. In DNA, the CDR3 is TGCAGCGTTGGTACGGGTGATACGCAGTATTTT. As protein: CSVGTGDTQYF.

The chain combines TRBV6-5 with TRBJ2-2, with D maybe TRBD1 (6 bases). Germline-derived CDR1 and CDR2 are MNHEY and SVGAGI. V lost 7 bases to trimming and J lost 6 bases, with 9 bases between them. CDR3 length: 12 amino acids. The CDR3 here is CASIGGPGELFF. The DNA of the CDR3 is TGTGCCAGCATTGGGGGCCCCGGGGAGCTGTTTTTT.

This clone was detected only a few times. The chain recombines TRBV7-2 with TRBJ1-1; tentatively, D is TRBD1 (6 bases). Germline loops: CDR1 SGHTA, CDR2 FQGNSA. This CDR3 spans 14 amino acids. V gave up 1 base and J gave up 4 bases, with 10 bases separating them. The CDR3 loop reads CASSLGIRGTEAFF. In DNA form, the CDR3 reads TGTGCCAGCAGCTTAGGGATCAGGGGCACTGAAGCTTTCTTT.

This chain links TRBV4-3 with TRBJ1-5, with no clear D. This CDR3 comprises 14 residues. Trimming left V 0 bases short and J 9 bases short, with 12 bases between. Germline CDR1 reads LGHNA; CDR2 reads YSLEER. The CDR3 spells CASSQDHGAGPQHF. For the CDR3, the DNA is TGCGCCAGCAGCCAAGATCACGGTGCGGGGCCCCAGCATTTT.

A few counts support this clone. The V and J genes are TRBV4-1 and TRBJ2-1; D gene ambiguous. The germline CDR1 and CDR2 sequences are MGHRA and YSYEKL. The V and J ends lost 0 bases and 0 bases respectively, with 6 bases between them. This CDR3 is built from 15 residues. This CDR3 is CASSQEGSSYNEQFF. CDR3 coding DNA: TGCGCCAGCAGCCAAGAGGGTAGCTCCTACAATGAGCAGTTCTTC.

This clone has more than one count but fewer than ten. The V and J genes are TRBV6-5 and TRBJ2-5; 7 bases agree with TRBD2. Trimming took 3 bases from V and 5 from J; bases not matched to a gene: 6. Germline V CDR1 and CDR2: MNHEY, SVGAGI. The CDR3 length is 14 residues. The CDR3 bases are TGTGCCAGCAGTTATACTTGGGGGGGGGAGACCCAGTACTTC. Its translation: CASSYTWGGETQYF.

The chain joins TRBV19 to TRBJ1-5, with D hard to call. V lost 5 bases, J lost 3 bases, and 5 bases lay in between. Germline-derived CDR1 and CDR2 are LNHDA and SQIVND (reference sequence). CDR3 size: 12 residues. The CDR3 sequence is CASSLINQPQHF. CDR3 DNA sequence: TGTGCCAGTAGTCTGATCAATCAGCCCCAGCATTTT.

This clone was detected a few times. The chain's CDR3 is CSVERTSGNEQFF. DNA of the CDR3: TGCAGCGTTGAGCGGACGAGTGGGAATGAGCAGTTCTTC. The V call is TRBV29-1, the J call TRBJ2-1, with D unresolved. Per the germline V gene, CDR1 is SQVTM and CDR2 is ANQGSEA. The CDR3 runs to 13 residues. V lost 3 bases and J lost 7, with 13 bases in between.

The V gene is TRBV5-1, the J gene TRBJ2-7; the D is unclear. V shed 1 base and J shed 1 base, with 12 bases lying between them. The CDR3 consists of 15 residues. Germline V CDR1 and CDR2: SGHRS, YFSETQ. The CDR3 DNA reads as TGCGCCAGCAGCTTGTCCGGTGCCGTTTCCTACGAGCAGTACTTC. Its translation is CASSLSGAVSYEQYF.

V gene TRBV5-4 combines with J gene TRBJ1-2; D is undetermined. Germline lookup yields CDR1 SGHNT and CDR2 YYREEE (reference sequence). Trimming cost V 2 bases and J 5 bases, with 13 bases left between them. The CDR3 length is 14 residues. The CDR3 region is CASSLMAQRYGYTF. For the CDR3, the DNA is TGTGCCAGCAGCTTAATGGCCCAACGGTATGGCTACACCTTC.